The 26 T cell receptor beta chains below were found in one sample sequenced in a study of blood T cell repertoires in COVID-19. Clones were read by immunoSEQ multiplex PCR, and TCRdb kept only the in-frame ones, dropping some. The sample includes 390,000 or so clones, approximately 89% of them seen just once. The sequenced material came from peripheral blood. The receptors stem from a woman aged 30 to 39 with COVID-19, enrolled during active disease.

This clone was detected only a few times. The chain uses TRBV7-9 and TRBJ2-7; D unresolved. V shed 5 bases and J shed 2 bases, with 7 bases lying between them. The CDR3 spans 12 residues. Germline assignment: CDR1 SEHNR and CDR2 FQNEAQ (reference sequence). The CDR3 loop reads CASSTETYEQYF. Here the CDR3 DNA reads TGTGCCAGCAGCACTGAAACCTACGAGCAGTACTTC.

The DNA of the CDR3 is TGCGCCAGCGCTGACACAAACACCATATATTTT. This codes for CASADTNTIYF. V usage is TRBV5-1 and J usage is TRBJ1-3; the D is unclear. The germline V gene has CDR1 SGHRS and CDR2 YFSETQ. This CDR3 is built from 11 residues. Deletions cut 7 bases from V and 6 bases from J, with 8 bases between. Combining the CDR3 with reference TRBV5-1 and TRBJ1-3 gives the whole variable domain KAGVTQTPRYLIKTRGQQVTLSCSPISGHRSVSWYQQTPGQGLQFLFEYFSETQRNKGNFPGRFSGRQFSNSRSEMNVSTLELGDSALYLCASADTNTIYFGEGSWLTVV.

This clone was counted a single time. The chain combines TRBV5-1 with TRBJ2-5; D perhaps matches TRBD2 (6 bases). V was trimmed by 0 bases and J by 5 bases, leaving 14 bases between them. Germline V gene sequence: CDR1 SGHRS, CDR2 YFSETQ. The CDR3 covers 15 residues. DNA for the CDR3: TGCGCCAGCAGCTTGGATCCTAGCGCTGGGGAGACCCAGTACTTC. This gives the protein CASSLDPSAGETQYF.

The V gene is TRBV27, the J gene TRBJ2-1; D is perhaps TRBD2 (6 bases). The CDR3 sequence is 12 residues long. Germline loops: CDR1 MNHEY, CDR2 SMNVEV (reference sequence). Trimming took 3 bases from V and 7 from J, leaving 7 bases between them. The CDR3 sequence: CASSFRGNEQFF. CDR3 in DNA: TGTGCCAGCAGTTTCCGGGGGAATGAGCAGTTCTTC.

V usage is TRBV9 and J usage is TRBJ2-2; maybe TRBD2 (6 bases). The V end was cut by 2 bases, the J end by 4 bases, with 9 bases between. CDR1 and CDR2 (germline): SGDLS, YYNGEE. The CDR3 consists of 14 residues. The CDR3 region is CASSVSGSTGELFF. CDR3 DNA: TGTGCCAGCAGCGTCTCCGGGAGCACCGGGGAGCTGTTTTTT.

This chain uses TRBV2 with TRBJ2-1; 10 nucleotides line up with TRBD2. This CDR3 spans 14 amino acids. The V segment lost 8 bases and the J segment 4 bases; nucleotides outside the gene matches: 5. The germline CDR1 and CDR2 sequences are SNHLY and FYNNEI. CDR3 region: CASRTSGSYNEQFF. CDR3 nucleotides: TGTGCCAGCCGGACTAGCGGCAGTTACAATGAGCAGTTCTTC.

The V gene is TRBV7-9, the J gene TRBJ1-3; D not certain. The CDR3 sequence is 15 residues long. Trimming removed 1 base at V and 0 bases at J, with 7 bases between. The germline gives CDR1 SEHNR, CDR2 FQNEAQ (reference sequence). The CDR3: CASSLGANSGNTIYF. Written as DNA, the CDR3 is TGTGCCAGCAGCTTAGGTGCTAACTCTGGAAACACCATATATTTT.

CDR3: CASSLSNQETQYF. For the CDR3, the DNA is TGTGCCAGCAGTTTGAGTAACCAAGAGACCCAGTACTTC. J is TRBJ2-5 and V is TRBV27; D remains ambiguous. There are 13 residues in the CDR3. V was pared by 3 bases and J by 0 bases, with 5 bases between. From germline, CDR1 is MNHEY and CDR2 SMNVEV (reference sequence).

The CDR3 DNA is TGCGCCAGCAGCTTGGACAGGGCTTTAACAGATACGCAGTATTTT. Its protein product is CASSLDRALTDTQYF. The chain links TRBV5-1 to TRBJ2-3; D possibly corresponds to TRBD1 (6 bases). Trimming took 0 bases from V and 3 from J, leaving 11 bases between them. The germline V gene encodes CDR1 SGHRS and CDR2 YFSETQ. The length of the CDR3 is 15 residues.

V and J are TRBV28 and TRBJ2-1; a possible D gene is TRBD1 (6 bases). The CDR3 consists of 15 residues. From germline, CDR1 is MDHEN and CDR2 SYDVKM. Between the trimmed V and J ends, which lost 2 bases and 6 bases, there was a span of 14 bases. CDR3 protein: CASSLMGAHGNEQFF. The CDR3, as DNA: TGTGCCAGCAGTTTAATGGGGGCGCATGGCAATGAGCAGTTCTTC.

The V call is TRBV21-1, the J call TRBJ2-1; no DNA check was done on the table's D call, TRBD1. TRBV21-1 constitutes a pseudogene. The CDR3 consists of 17 residues. The CDR3 reads CASSALWASPSYNEQFF. In DNA form, the CDR3 reads TGTGCCAGCAGCGCACTCTGGGCCTCGCCTTCCTACAATGAGCAGTTCTTC.

This clone was detected a few times. This chain joins TRBV7-2 and TRBJ2-7; possibly TRBD1 for D (5 bases). Looked up from germline, CDR1 is SGHTA and CDR2 is FQGNSA. CDR3 length: 14 amino acids. Trimming pared 0 bases from V and 4 bases from J, leaving 10 bases between. The DNA of the CDR3 is TGTGCCAGCAGCTTAGCCGCAGGGATGTACGAGCAGTACTTC. This translates into CASSLAAGMYEQYF.

The rearrangement uses TRBV2 and TRBJ1-3, with D possibly TRBD1 on 6 matching bases. Germline CDR1 reads SNHLY; CDR2 reads FYNNEI. The CDR3 spans 14 residues. V was pared by 8 bases and J by 0 bases, with 11 bases between. CDR3 nucleotide sequence: TGTGCCAGCGGCCGGACAGACTCTGGAAACACCATATATTTT. Its translation: CASGRTDSGNTIYF. Complete variable domain (other parts from reference TRBV2 and TRBJ1-3): EPEVTQTPSHQVTQMGQEVILRCVPISNHLYFYWYRQILGQKVEFLVSFYNNEISEKSEIFDDQFSVERPDGSNFTLKIRSTKLEDSAMYFCASGRTDSGNTIYFGEGSWLTVV.

This clone was detected once. The gene calls are TRBV5-4 and TRBJ2-7; 8 bases fit TRBD1. CDR3 length: 15 amino acids. Germline CDR1 and CDR2: SGHNT and YYREEE (reference sequence). Germline trimming cut 2 bases from V and 2 bases from J; bases unmatched to any gene: 6. For the CDR3, the DNA is TGTGCCAGCAGCTTACCCGGGACAGGCGCCTACGAGCAGTACTTC. Its translation: CASSLPGTGAYEQYF.

This clone was counted between two and nine times. J is TRBJ1-3 and V is TRBV9; no reliable D call. The CDR3 runs to 14 residues. Germline V lookup: CDR1 SGDLS, CDR2 YYNGEE. Trimming pared 0 bases from V and 8 bases from J, leaving 12 bases between. The CDR3 DNA reads as TGTGCCAGCAGCGTAGAAATAAGCCGGGACACCATATATTTT. It yields the protein CASSVEISRDTIYF.

The chain carries TRBV30 and TRBJ2-3, with 7 bases identical to TRBD2. Trimming removed 2 bases from V and 0 bases from J; junction bases left unmatched: 5. Germline-derived CDR1 and CDR2 are GTSNPN and SVGIG (reference sequence). This CDR3 spans 15 amino acids. Here the CDR3 DNA reads TGTGCCTGGAGTCGGAGCGGGGCGAGCACAGATACGCAGTATTTT. Protein: CAWSRSGASTDTQYF.

This sequence joins TRBV4-1 and TRBJ2-7; 8 bases match TRBD1. Germline lookup yields CDR1 MGHRA and CDR2 YSYEKL. The CDR3 runs 16 residues. With 1 base clipped from V and 4 bases from J, the junction kept 9 bases outside the gene matches. CDR3 sequence (DNA): TGCGCCAGCAGCCAAGCCCCAGGGACAGGTAATTACGAGCAGTACTTC. This sequence encodes CASSQAPGTGNYEQYF.

This sequence joins TRBV7-3 and TRBJ1-1, with TRBD1 matching over 7 bases. The germline gives CDR1 SGHTA, CDR2 FQGTGA. The CDR3 spans 13 residues. V trimming: 3 bases; J trimming: 5 bases; junction bases outside the gene matches: 3. As DNA, the CDR3 is TGTGCCAGCAGCTTGAGGGACAGAACTGAAGCTTTCTTT. It encodes CASSLRDRTEAFF.

The sample holds a few counts of this clone. The rearrangement uses TRBV14 and TRBJ1-1; TRBD1 is a possible D gene (5 bases). This CDR3 has 15 amino acids. CDR1 is SGHDN, CDR2 FVKESK, per germline. V was pared by 4 bases and J by 3 bases, with 15 bases between. The CDR3 DNA reads TGTGCCAGCAGCCCTCAAAAGGGGTTCTACACTGAAGCTTTCTTT. Translated, it gives CASSPQKGFYTEAFF.

In the case of this clone: The sample holds other DNA sequences that translate to the same CDR3. The V gene is TRBV30, the J gene TRBJ2-7; TRBD2 matches at 7 bases. CDR3 length: 12 residues. V was clipped by 5 bases and J by 3 bases; unmatched bases: 4. The germline V gene has CDR1 GTSNPN and CDR2 SVGIG (reference sequence). DNA for the CDR3: TGTGCCTGGTCGGGCGGGAGCTACGAGCAGTACTTC. This translates into CAWSGGSYEQYF.

Here the CDR3 reads CASSQRMETQYF. In nucleotides, the CDR3 is TGTGCCAGTAGTCAGCGGATGGAGACCCAGTACTTC. The chain joins TRBV19 to TRBJ2-5; D is perhaps TRBD2 (5 bases). V was cut by 5 bases and J by 5 bases, with 9 bases left in between. The V gene's germline CDR1 is LNHDA and CDR2 SQIVND (reference sequence). The CDR3 is 12 residues long.

The chain is built from TRBV6-5 and TRBJ2-7; D possibly corresponds to TRBD1 (5 bases). This CDR3 comprises 13 residues. CDR1 and CDR2 from the germline V gene are MNHEY and SVGAGI. V dropped 5 bases and J dropped 3 bases, with 11 bases sitting between them. CDR3 bases: TGTGCCAGCAGTCGCTCCCAGGGCTACGAGCAGTACTTC. Its translation: CASSRSQGYEQYF.

V usage is TRBV2 and J usage is TRBJ2-4; D is undetermined. Germline CDR1 reads SNHLY; CDR2 reads FYNNEI. V was trimmed by 9 bases and J by 0 bases, leaving 12 bases between them. The CDR3 length is 14 residues. The chain's CDR3 is CASRVLIAKNIQYF. In DNA form, the CDR3 reads TGTGCCAGTCGGGTCCTTATAGCCAAAAACATTCAGTACTTC. The whole variable domain, filled in from reference TRBV2 and TRBJ2-4, reads EPEVTQTPSHQVTQMGQEVILRCVPISNHLYFYWYRQILGQKVEFLVSFYNNEISEKSEIFDDQFSVERPDGSNFTLKIRSTKLEDSAMYFCASRVLIAKNIQYFGAGTRLSVL.

This clone was recorded only once. The chain recombines TRBV18 with TRBJ2-5; no firm D call. From germline, CDR1 is KGHSH and CDR2 LQKENI. This CDR3 comprises 14 residues. With 3 bases removed from V and 1 base from J, the gap between germline ends came to 9 bases. CDR3 loop: CASSPVSSQETQYF. The CDR3 nucleotides are TGTGCCAGCTCACCTGTCAGTTCCCAAGAGACCCAGTACTTC.

V and J are TRBV5-5 and TRBJ2-2; TRBD1 aligns across 9 bases. Trimming took 4 bases from V and 6 from J; bases not matched to a gene: 7. The CDR3 spans 15 residues. Germline V gene sequence: CDR1 SGHKS, CDR2 YYEKEE (reference sequence). DNA of the CDR3: TGTGCCAGCAGCCTGACAGGGGGGTACGCCGGGGAGCTGTTTTTT. Translated, it gives CASSLTGGYAGELFF. Variable domain in full (rest from reference TRBV5-5 and TRBJ2-2): DAGVTQSPTHLIKTRGQQVTLRCSPISGHKSVSWYQQVLGQGPQFIFQYYEKEERGRGNFPDRFSARQFPNYSSELNVNALLLGDSALYLCASSLTGGYAGELFFGEGSRLTVL.

The chain recombines TRBV11-2 with TRBJ2-1; TRBD2 agrees at 9 bases. V shed 2 bases, J shed 6 bases, and the junction held 8 bases outside the gene matches. Germline V gene sequence: CDR1 SGHAT, CDR2 FQNNGV. The CDR3 runs 16 residues. Here the CDR3 DNA reads TGTGCCAGCAGCTTATGGCGGGAGGGCCCCCTCAATGAGCAGTTCTTC. It is translated as CASSLWREGPLNEQFF.